The 7 T cell receptor beta chains below come from one sample, sequenced in a study of vaccination and CD4 T cells after COVID-19. Treatment of the sample: roughly 11-day PBMC culture with coronavirus spike peptide pools or control peptides (ViraFEST assay). Their antigens remain unidentified. An Oncomine TCR Beta short-read assay was used to sequence the DNA from cultured CD4+ T cells. TCRdb recomputed calls from the PCR reads with MiXCR, one row per CDR3 protein. This sample has some 10,000 distinct CDR3 sequences, with about 28% found just once. Sequenced material: CD4+ T cells from blood, cultured in vitro, taken after SARS-CoV-2 vaccination. These receptors originate from a human donor who had recovered from COVID-19.

This chain links TRBV30 with TRBJ1-5; the D is unclear. Germline CDR1 GTSNPN, CDR2 SVGIG (reference sequence). CDR3 size: 12 residues. Trimming took off 2 bases at V and 7 bases at J, with 9 bases between the two ends. The CDR3 loop is CAWSPHGQPQHF. DNA for the CDR3: TGTGCCTGGAGTCCACATGGGCAGCCCCAGCATTTT.

This clonotype occurred a few times. J is TRBJ2-7 and V is TRBV11-2; 10 nucleotides match TRBD2. V lost 1 base and J lost 10; bases outside the gene matches: 4. This CDR3 spans 13 amino acids. The germline CDR1 and CDR2 sequences are SGHAT and FQNNGV. Here the CDR3 DNA reads TGTGCCAGCAGCTTAGGATCTAGCGGGAGCCAGTACTTC. Translating gives CASSLGSSGSQYF.

The chain joins TRBV29-1 to TRBJ2-3, with a weak D call TRBD2 (6 bases). The CDR3 length is 13 residues. Germline loops: CDR1 SQVTM, CDR2 ANQGSEA. V lost 4 bases, J lost 5 bases, and 13 bases lay in between. The CDR3 protein is CSVVRESGDTQYF. The CDR3, as DNA: TGCAGCGTTGTTCGGGAGTCGGGAGATACGCAGTATTTT.

The chain has TRBV6-2 or TRBV6-3 and TRBJ2-7, with D possibly being TRBD1 (5 bases). The CDR3 is 14 amino acids. Germline V lookup: CDR1 MNHEY, CDR2 SVGEGT. V was trimmed by 2 bases and J by 2 bases, leaving 10 bases between them. As DNA, the CDR3 is TGTGCCAGCAGTTACAGGACAAGCACCTACGAGCAGTACTTC. Translation: CASSYRTSTYEQYF.

The chain joins TRBV27 to TRBJ1-6; no firm D call. The CDR3 contains 13 residues. Per germline, CDR1 MNHEY and CDR2 SMNVEV (reference sequence). Trimming took off 6 bases at V and 7 bases at J, with 10 bases between the two ends. The CDR3 loop reads CASRGSGNSPLHF. The CDR3, as DNA: TGTGCCAGCAGAGGTTCGGGAAATTCACCCCTCCACTTT.

The chain links TRBV5-1 to TRBJ2-4, with 7 bases identical to TRBD2. Unmatched junction bases numbered 9, after V lost 4 bases and J lost 5 bases. Germline V lookup: CDR1 SGHRS, CDR2 YFSETQ. The CDR3 length is 15 residues. This CDR3 reads CASSPGGLAENIQYF. The CDR3 nucleotides read TGCGCCAGCAGCCCTGGTGGCCTAGCGGAAAACATTCAGTACTTC.

This clonotype turned up a few times. This rearrangement joins TRBV7-2 to TRBJ1-2, with 12 bases identical to TRBD1. The V segment lost 5 bases and the J segment 8 bases; nucleotides outside the gene matches: 15. Germline V lookup: CDR1 SGHTA, CDR2 FQGNSA. The CDR3 consists of 17 residues. CDR3 protein: CASSRESTGTGGGGYTF. As DNA, the CDR3 is TGTGCCAGCAGCCGTGAATCAACGGGGACAGGGGGCGGGGGCTACACCTTC.